The source of this T cell receptor (beta chain) is a study of CD8 T cells in ankylosing spondylitis. Overall study results and limits: Prior literature has documented some motif variants in synovial fluid and blood from reactive arthritis. Significantly higher representation of disease-linked clones was reported for matched ankylosing spondylitis synovial fluid.

In regard to this clonotype: Its antigen is undetermined.

TCRdb ran MiXCR on the 5' RACE reads and lists one entry per CDR3 protein. The table records around 250,000 distinct CDR3 sequences, roughly 32% of them present only once. The CDR3 consists of 16 residues. V was trimmed by 6 bases and J by 3 bases, leaving 19 bases between them. From germline, CDR1 is ENHRY and CDR2 SYGVKD. The gene calls are TRBV10-3 and TRBJ2-3; TRBD2 might be the D (7 bases). Sequenced: blood, either unsorted or a sorted T cell fraction (not recorded which). This receptor was identified in a male donor with ankylosing spondylitis or in good health (not recorded which). CDR3 residues: CAIRILQGGSTDTQYF. CDR3 coding DNA: TGTGCCATCAGGATTTTACAGGGAGGGAGTACAGATACGCAGTATTTT.